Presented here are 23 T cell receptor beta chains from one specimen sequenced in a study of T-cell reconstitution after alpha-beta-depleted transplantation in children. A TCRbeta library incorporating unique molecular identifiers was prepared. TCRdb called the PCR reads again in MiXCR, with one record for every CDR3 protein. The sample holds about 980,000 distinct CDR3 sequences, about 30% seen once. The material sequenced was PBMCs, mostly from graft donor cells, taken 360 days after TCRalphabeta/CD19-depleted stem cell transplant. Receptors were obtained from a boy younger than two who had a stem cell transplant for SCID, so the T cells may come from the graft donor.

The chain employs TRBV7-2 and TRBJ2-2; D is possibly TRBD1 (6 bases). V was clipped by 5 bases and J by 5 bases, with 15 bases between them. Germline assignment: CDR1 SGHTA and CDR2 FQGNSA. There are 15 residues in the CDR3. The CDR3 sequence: CASSLGGPRTGELFF. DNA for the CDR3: TGTGCCAGCAGCCTTGGGGGCCCGAGGACCGGGGAGCTGTTTTTT.

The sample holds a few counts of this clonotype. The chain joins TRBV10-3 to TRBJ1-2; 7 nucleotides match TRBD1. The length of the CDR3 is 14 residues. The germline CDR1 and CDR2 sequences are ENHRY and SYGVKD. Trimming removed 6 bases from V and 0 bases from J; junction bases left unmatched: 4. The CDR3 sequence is CAISNRGPNYGYTF. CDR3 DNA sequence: TGTGCCATCAGCAACAGGGGACCTAACTATGGCTACACCTTC.

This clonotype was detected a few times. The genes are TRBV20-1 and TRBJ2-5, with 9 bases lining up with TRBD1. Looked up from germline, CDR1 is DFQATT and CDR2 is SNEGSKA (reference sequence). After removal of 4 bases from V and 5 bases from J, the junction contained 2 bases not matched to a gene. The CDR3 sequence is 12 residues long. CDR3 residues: CSATGQGETQYF. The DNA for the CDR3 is TGCAGTGCTACAGGACAGGGGGAGACCCAGTACTTC.

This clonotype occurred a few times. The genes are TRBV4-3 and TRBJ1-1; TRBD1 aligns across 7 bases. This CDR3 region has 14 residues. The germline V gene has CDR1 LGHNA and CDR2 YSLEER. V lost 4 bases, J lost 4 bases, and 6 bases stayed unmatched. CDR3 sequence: CASSLQDRSTEAFF. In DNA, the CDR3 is TGCGCCAGCAGCCTCCAGGACAGGAGCACTGAAGCTTTCTTT.

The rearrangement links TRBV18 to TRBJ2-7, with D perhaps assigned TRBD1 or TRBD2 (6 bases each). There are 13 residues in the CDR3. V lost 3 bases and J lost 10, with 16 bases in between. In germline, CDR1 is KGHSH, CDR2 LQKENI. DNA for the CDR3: TGTGCCAGCTCACCCGGGAGCCTAGGGGGACAGTACTTC. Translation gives CASSPGSLGGQYF.

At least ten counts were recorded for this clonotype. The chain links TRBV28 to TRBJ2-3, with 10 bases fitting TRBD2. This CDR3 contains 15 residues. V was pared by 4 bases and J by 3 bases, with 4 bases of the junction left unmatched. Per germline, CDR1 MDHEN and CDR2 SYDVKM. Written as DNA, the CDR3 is TGTGCCAGCAGTTCAGCGGGGGGGAGGACAGATACGCAGTATTTT. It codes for CASSSAGGRTDTQYF.

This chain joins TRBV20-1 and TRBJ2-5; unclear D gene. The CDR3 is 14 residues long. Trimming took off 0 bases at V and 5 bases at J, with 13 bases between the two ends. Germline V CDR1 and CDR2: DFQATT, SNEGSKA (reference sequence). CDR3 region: CSARDSGRRETQYF. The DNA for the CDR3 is TGCAGTGCTAGAGATAGTGGTCGTCGGGAGACCCAGTACTTC.

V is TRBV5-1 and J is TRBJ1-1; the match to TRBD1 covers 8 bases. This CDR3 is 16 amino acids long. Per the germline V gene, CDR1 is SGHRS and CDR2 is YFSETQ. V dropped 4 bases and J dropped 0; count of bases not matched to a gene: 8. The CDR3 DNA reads TGCGCCAGCAGCCACGGACAGGGATTCATGAACACTGAAGCTTTCTTT. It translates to CASSHGQGFMNTEAFF.

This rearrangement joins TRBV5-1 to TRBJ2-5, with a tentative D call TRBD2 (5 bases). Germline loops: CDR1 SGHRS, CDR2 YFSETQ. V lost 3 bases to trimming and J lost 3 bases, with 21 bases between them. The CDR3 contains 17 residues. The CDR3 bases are TGCGCCAGCAGCTCACTTCTCCAAGGGTGGAGGAAAGAGACCCAGTACTTC. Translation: CASSSLLQGWRKETQYF.

The CDR3, as DNA: TGCGCCAGCAGCTTGGCCGGATGGGGAGCGGGTGAAGCTTTCTTT. It codes for CASSLAGWGAGEAFF. The chain is built from TRBV5-1 and TRBJ1-1; no clear D. The CDR3 covers 15 residues. The V end lost 0 bases, the J end lost 7 bases, and 16 bases lay between the germline ends. Germline V gene lookup returns CDR1 SGHRS and CDR2 YFSETQ.

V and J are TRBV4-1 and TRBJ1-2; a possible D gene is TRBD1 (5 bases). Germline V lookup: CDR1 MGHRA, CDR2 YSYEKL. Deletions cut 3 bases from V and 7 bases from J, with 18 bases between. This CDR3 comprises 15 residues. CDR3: CASSHRRGSSSGYTF. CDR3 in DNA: TGCGCCAGCAGCCACCGAAGGGGTTCGTCAAGTGGCTACACCTTC.

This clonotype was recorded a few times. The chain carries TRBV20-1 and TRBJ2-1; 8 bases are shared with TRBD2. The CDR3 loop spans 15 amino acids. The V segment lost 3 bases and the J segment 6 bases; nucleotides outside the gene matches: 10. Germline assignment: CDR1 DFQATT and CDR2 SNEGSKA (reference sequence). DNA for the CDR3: TGCAGTGCTAGCTCCCATCGGGGGGGCGGCAATGAGCAGTTCTTC. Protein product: CSASSHRGGGNEQFF.

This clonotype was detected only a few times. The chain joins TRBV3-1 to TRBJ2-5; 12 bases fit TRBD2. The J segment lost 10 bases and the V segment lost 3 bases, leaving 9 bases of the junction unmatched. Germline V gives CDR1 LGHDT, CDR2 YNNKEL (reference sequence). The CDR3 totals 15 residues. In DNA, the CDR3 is TGTGCCAGCAGCCAGACTAGCGGGGGTTACAGAATCCAGTACTTC. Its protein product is CASSQTSGGYRIQYF.

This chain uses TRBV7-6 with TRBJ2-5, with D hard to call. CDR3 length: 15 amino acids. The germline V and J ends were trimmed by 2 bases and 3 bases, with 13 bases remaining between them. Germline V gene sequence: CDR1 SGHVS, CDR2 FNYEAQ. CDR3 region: CASSLLVSGEETQYF. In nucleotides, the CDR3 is TGTGCCAGCAGCTTACTAGTTTCGGGTGAAGAGACCCAGTACTTC.

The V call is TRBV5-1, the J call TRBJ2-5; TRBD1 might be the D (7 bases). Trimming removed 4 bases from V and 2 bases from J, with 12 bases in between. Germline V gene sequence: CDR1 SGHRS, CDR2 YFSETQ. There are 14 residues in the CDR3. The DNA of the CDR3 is TGCGCCAGCAGCCAACCAGGGGGGCAAGAGACCCAGTACTTC. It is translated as CASSQPGGQETQYF.

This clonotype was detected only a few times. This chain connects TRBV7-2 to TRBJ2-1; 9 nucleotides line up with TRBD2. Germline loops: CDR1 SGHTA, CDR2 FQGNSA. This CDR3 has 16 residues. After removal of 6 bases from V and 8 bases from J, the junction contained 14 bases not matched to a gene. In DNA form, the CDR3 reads TGTGCCAGCAGGTCCACCAGGGCTAGCGGGGCCGATGAGCAGTTCTTC. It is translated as CASRSTRASGADEQFF. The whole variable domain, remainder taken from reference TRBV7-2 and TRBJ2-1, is GAGVSQSPSNKVTEKGKDVELRCDPISGHTALYWYRQSLGQGLEFLIYFQGNSAPDKSGLPSDRFSAERTGGSVSTLTIQRTQQEDSAVYLCASRSTRASGADEQFFGPGTRLTVL.

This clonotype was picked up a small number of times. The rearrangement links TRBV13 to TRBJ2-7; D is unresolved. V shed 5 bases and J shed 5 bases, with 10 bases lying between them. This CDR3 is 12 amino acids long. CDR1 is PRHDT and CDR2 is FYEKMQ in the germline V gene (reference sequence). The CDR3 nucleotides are TGTGCCAGCAGCCATGTGAACGACGAGCAGTACTTC. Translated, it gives CASSHVNDEQYF.

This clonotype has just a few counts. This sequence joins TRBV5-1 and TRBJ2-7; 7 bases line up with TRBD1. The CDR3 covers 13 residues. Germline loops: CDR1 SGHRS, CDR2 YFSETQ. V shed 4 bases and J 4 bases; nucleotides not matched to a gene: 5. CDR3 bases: TGCGCCAGCAGCGAGGGACAGATTTACGAGCAGTACTTC. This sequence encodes CASSEGQIYEQYF.

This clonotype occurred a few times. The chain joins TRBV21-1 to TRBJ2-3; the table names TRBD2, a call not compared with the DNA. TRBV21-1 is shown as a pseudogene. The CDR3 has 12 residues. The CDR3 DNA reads TGTGCCAGCAGGCCGACGGCGGGTACGCAGTATTTT. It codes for CASRPTAGTQYF.

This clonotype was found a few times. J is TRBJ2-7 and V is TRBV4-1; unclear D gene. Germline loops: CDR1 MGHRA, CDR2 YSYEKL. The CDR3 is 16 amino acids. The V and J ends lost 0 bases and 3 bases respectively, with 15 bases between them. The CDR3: CASSQDRVDRHYEQYF. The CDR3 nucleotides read TGCGCCAGCAGCCAAGATAGGGTGGACCGCCACTACGAGCAGTACTTC.

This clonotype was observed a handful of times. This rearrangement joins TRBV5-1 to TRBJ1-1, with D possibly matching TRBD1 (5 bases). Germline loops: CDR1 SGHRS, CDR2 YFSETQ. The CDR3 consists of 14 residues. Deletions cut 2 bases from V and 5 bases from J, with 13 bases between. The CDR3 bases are TGCGCCAGCAGCTTAGGGACCCTCGGGACTGAAGCTTTCTTT. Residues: CASSLGTLGTEAFF.

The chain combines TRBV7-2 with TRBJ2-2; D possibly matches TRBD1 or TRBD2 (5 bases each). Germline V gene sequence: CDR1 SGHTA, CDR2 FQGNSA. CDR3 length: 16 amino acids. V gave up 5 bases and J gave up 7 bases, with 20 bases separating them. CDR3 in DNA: TGTGCCAGCAGCCTCTCGGCAGGGAGAATGGGCGGGGAGCTGTTTTTT. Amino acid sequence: CASSLSAGRMGGELFF.

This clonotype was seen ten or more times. The DNA of the CDR3 is TGCGCCAGCAGCTTGGATATGGGACGCTACGAGCAGTACTTC. This encodes CASSLDMGRYEQYF. This rearrangement joins TRBV5-1 to TRBJ2-7, with D perhaps matching TRBD1 or TRBD2 (5 bases each). Trimming removed 0 bases from V and 3 bases from J, with 10 bases in between. Looked up from germline, CDR1 is SGHRS and CDR2 is YFSETQ. CDR3 size: 14 residues. Drawing the rest from reference TRBV5-1 and TRBJ2-7, the complete variable domain is KAGVTQTPRYLIKTRGQQVTLSCSPISGHRSVSWYQQTPGQGLQFLFEYFSETQRNKGNFPGRFSGRQFSNSRSEMNVSTLELGDSALYLCASSLDMGRYEQYFGPGTRLTVT.